This TCR beta chain originates from a study of cytomegalovirus exposure and HLA in healthy donors. Study-level information: In an earlier analysis, around 120 million unique TCR beta sequences were found from some 200 million T cells. General study points: There were several of the most significant clusters that appeared linked to common viral pathogens in a later analysis. Presence/absence comparisons presumed near-even sequencing depth among donors.

Concerning this clone: Its antigen is still unknown.

V lost 3 bases to trimming and J lost 7 bases; unmatched junction nucleotides: 6. This CDR3 has 15 residues. Germline CDR1 reads MDHEN; CDR2 reads SYDVKM. The study ran its PCR with 60 Vbeta and 13 Jbeta primers. Generated by immunoSEQ multiplex PCR, the TCRdb table keeps only in-frame clones and is missing some. In all, the sample yields about 150,000 clones. Sequenced sample: PBMCs. The origin of this receptor is a woman in her forties or fifties in good health and CMV-seronegative. The J gene is TRBJ2-3, the V gene TRBV28; 11 positions match TRBD2. The CDR3 loop is CASSFSSGRTYTQYF. The DNA of the CDR3 is TGTGCCAGCAGTTTTTCTAGCGGGAGGACTTATACGCAGTATTTT.